The next 14 T cell receptor beta chains were all read from a single sample in a study of shared clonotypes between healthy human individuals. Clones were read by immunoSEQ multiplex PCR, and TCRdb kept only the in-frame ones, dropping some. This sample has 2 million to 2.5 million clones, with 85% to 95% found just once. The sample consisted of naive CD4+ T cells from PBMCs. Specified subset: CD45RA+ positively selected. The receptors derive from a man younger than 30 in good health. Some clones in this sample may be carry-over from other donors' samples.

This chain joins TRBV7-2 and TRBJ2-1; 8 nucleotides agree with TRBD2. Trimming took 5 bases from V and 0 from J; bases not matched to a gene: 9. Germline V gene sequence: CDR1 SGHTA, CDR2 FQGNSA. This CDR3 region has 17 residues. Written as DNA, the CDR3 is TGTGCCAGCAGCGACCCCCGAAGCGGGAGCTCCTACAATGAGCAGTTCTTC. Translation gives CASSDPRSGSSYNEQFF.

The rearrangement joins TRBV29-1 to TRBJ1-1; 9 bases match TRBD1. The germline CDR1 and CDR2 sequences are SQVTM and ANQGSEA. V shed 4 bases and J 5 bases; nucleotides not matched to a gene: 2. The CDR3 is made up of 12 amino acids. The CDR3 loop reads CSVGQGETEAFF. For the CDR3, the DNA is TGCAGCGTTGGACAGGGGGAGACTGAAGCTTTCTTT.

This rearrangement joins TRBV6-6 to TRBJ2-7; D gene ambiguous. Germline CDR1 and CDR2: MNHNY and SVGAGI (reference sequence). The CDR3 covers 11 residues. V dropped 11 bases and J dropped 6 bases, with 14 bases sitting between them. CDR3 protein: CAGARWGEQYF. In nucleotides, the CDR3 is TGTGCCGGTGCGAGGTGGGGCGAGCAGTACTTC.

The chain uses TRBV7-9 and TRBJ2-4; perhaps TRBD1 as D (5 bases). CDR3 length: 17 amino acids. Trimming took off 5 bases at V and 0 bases at J, with 17 bases between the two ends. Germline CDR1 and CDR2: SEHNR and FQNEAQ (reference sequence). The CDR3 DNA reads as TGTGCCAGCAGCCCAATTCCAGGGATCCTAGCCAAAAACATTCAGTACTTC. It codes for CASSPIPGILAKNIQYF.

The chain carries TRBV28 and TRBJ1-4; a weak D match, TRBD1 (5 bases). The CDR3 spans 15 residues. Germline CDR1 MDHEN, CDR2 SYDVKM. Trimming removed 3 bases at V and 4 bases at J, with 12 bases between. CDR3 DNA sequence: TGTGCCAGCAGTTTTGGAACAGGCTATAATGAAAAACTGTTTTTT. Protein product: CASSFGTGYNEKLFF.

The V gene is TRBV28, the J gene TRBJ1-5; D call uncertain. This CDR3 has 15 amino acids. Germline V CDR1 and CDR2: MDHEN, SYDVKM. V shed 6 bases and J shed 1 base, with 13 bases lying between them. The CDR3: CASSPGPVSNQPQHF. The CDR3 DNA follows: TGTGCCAGCAGCCCTGGGCCTGTGAGCAATCAGCCCCAGCATTTT.

This sequence joins TRBV7-8 and TRBJ2-7, with 7 bases aligning to TRBD1. Per the germline V gene, CDR1 is SGHVS and CDR2 is FQNEAQ. The CDR3 is 13 amino acids. Trimming took 4 bases from V and 5 from J; bases not matched to a gene: 5. The CDR3 DNA sequence: TGTGCCAGCAGCTCGGACAGGATCGACGAGCAGTACTTC. It yields the protein CASSSDRIDEQYF.

CDR3 residues: CASSVGGTGSHTIYF. In DNA form, the CDR3 reads TGTGCCAGCAGCGTAGGAGGGACAGGCTCTCACACCATATATTTT. The V gene is TRBV9, the J gene TRBJ1-3, with 8 positions matching TRBD1. This CDR3 has 15 amino acids. The V gene end was trimmed by 0 bases and the J gene end by 8 bases; junction bases not matched to a gene: 7. Germline loops: CDR1 SGDLS, CDR2 YYNGEE. Using reference TRBV9 and TRBJ1-3 for the parts outside the CDR3, the full variable domain is DSGVTQTPKHLITATGQRVTLRCSPRSGDLSVYWYQQSLDQGLQFLIQYYNGEERAKGNILERFSAQQFPDLHSELNLSSLELGDSALYFCASSVGGTGSHTIYFGEGSWLTVV.

The V gene is TRBV7-9, the J gene TRBJ1-1; D possibly corresponds to TRBD1 (6 bases). This CDR3 comprises 15 residues. Germline V CDR1 and CDR2: SEHNR, FQNEAQ (reference sequence). V lost 5 bases, J lost 0 bases, and 13 bases lay in between. This chain's CDR3 is CASSPQGLMNTEAFF. The CDR3 DNA sequence: TGTGCCAGCAGCCCACAGGGCCTCATGAACACTGAAGCTTTCTTT.

The CDR3 DNA reads as TGTGCCAGCAGCAAAGCCGGGACAGGATTTGAGACCCAGTACTTC. It yields the protein CASSKAGTGFETQYF. The chain employs TRBV7-2 and TRBJ2-5, with 8 bases lining up with TRBD1. CDR3 length: 15 residues. The ends lost 5 bases at V and 5 bases at J; junction bases unmatched: 10. CDR1 and CDR2 (germline): SGHTA, FQGNSA.

The rearrangement uses TRBV14 and TRBJ2-3, with 16 bases matching TRBD2. V shed 3 bases, J shed 5 bases, and the junction held 5 bases outside the gene matches. Germline CDR1 reads SGHDN; CDR2 reads FVKESK. There are 17 residues in the CDR3. The CDR3 sequence: CASSQGLAGGPGDTQYF. CDR3 bases: TGTGCCAGCAGCCAGGGACTAGCGGGAGGGCCTGGAGATACGCAGTATTTT.

V gene TRBV21-1 combines with J gene TRBJ2-3; whether TRBD2, the table's D call, matches the DNA was not checked. TRBV21-1 is classified as a pseudogene. The CDR3 loop spans 14 amino acids. The CDR3 nucleotides read TGTGTCAGCCGAAGGATGGGGGGTGCAGATACGCAGTATTTT. This encodes CVSRRMGGADTQYF.

The rearrangement uses TRBV10-3 and TRBJ1-1, with 8 bases fitting TRBD1. After removal of 1 base from V and 5 bases from J, the junction contained 3 bases not matched to a gene. The germline V gene encodes CDR1 ENHRY and CDR2 SYGVKD. The CDR3 spans 14 residues. The CDR3: CAISEWDRRTEAFF. CDR3 DNA sequence: TGTGCCATCAGTGAGTGGGACAGGAGGACTGAAGCTTTCTTT.

V gene TRBV21-1 combines with J gene TRBJ1-3; the table's D gene call, TRBD1, was not cross checked with the DNA. TRBV21-1 is given as a pseudogene. This CDR3 region has 15 residues. Written as DNA, the CDR3 is TGTGCCAGCAAGCGAATGGACAGATTCGGAAACACCATATATTTT. Amino acids: CASKRMDRFGNTIYF.